What follows describes a single T cell receptor (beta chain). The antigen is unknown. The sample is drawn from a study of PD-1 blockade in classical Hodgkin lymphoma. Study-wide results and limits: Newly diagnosed patients had diversity similar to the baseline diversity of complete responders. Healthy donors were reported to have higher baseline TCR diversity than newly diagnosed patients.

Described time point: cycle 4 day 1 (C4D1), after more than 5 weeks of nivolumab. The patients all showed relapse after autologous stem cell transplantation, while their brentuximab vedotin exposure varied. The authors purified CD4+ T cells from thawed PBMCs by magnetic negative selection. Classification of best responses gave complete response, partial response or progressive disease. The protocol was immunoSEQ multiplex PCR, while the TCRdb copy is restricted to in-frame clones and leaves out a portion. The sample records about 12,000 clones, about nine tenths being singletons. Germline-derived CDR1 and CDR2 are SGHAT and FQNNGV. The CDR3 loop spans 13 amino acids. Trimming took 3 bases from V and 8 from J, leaving 8 bases between them.

This clonotype was obtained from a human donor with classical Hodgkin lymphoma. This chain connects TRBV11-2 to TRBJ1-6; D is unclear. The sample was CD4+ T cells from blood, taken before the fourth cycle of nivolumab. CDR3 protein: CASSFYQDSPLHF. In DNA form, the CDR3 reads TGTGCCAGCAGCTTTTATCAGGATTCACCCCTCCACTTT. Using reference TRBV11-2 and TRBJ1-6 for the parts outside the CDR3, the full variable domain is EAGVAQSPRYKIIEKRQSVAFWCNPISGHATLYWYQQILGQGPKLLIQFQNNGVVDDSQLPKDRFSAERLKGVDSTLKIQPAKLEDSAVYLCASSFYQDSPLHFGNGTRLTVT.